Given below is one T cell receptor beta chain in context. Its antigen remains unknown. Looked up from germline, CDR1 is LNHDA and CDR2 is SQIVND (reference sequence). V dropped 3 bases and J dropped 6 bases, with 15 bases sitting between them. The CDR3 covers 15 residues. These data originate in a study of CD4+ T cells in melanoma. TCRdb keeps only in-frame clones here, not all; method: immunoSEQ multiplex PCR. The sample comprises more than 13,000 clones, about three fifths of which are singletons, and about 15% rests with the top ten. Study-level points and caveats: Neoantigen-specific CD4+ T cells in melanoma reportedly had diverse differentiation states. CD8+ T cell, macrophage and B cell function reportedly correlated with neoantigen-specific CD4+ T cells.

The V gene is TRBV19, the J gene TRBJ1-5; D may be TRBD1 (5 bases). The receptor was derived from a human donor with melanoma. The sample comprised cells from a culture (not recorded whether cultured in vitro). CDR3 coding DNA: TGTGCCAGTAGTATCTTCGGCAGCGGGGGTCAGCCCCAGCATTTT. Its translation: CASSIFGSGGQPQHF.